This is a list of T cell receptor beta chains from one sample in a study of blood T cell repertoires in COVID-19. This table comes from immunoSEQ multiplex PCR, and its TCRdb copy is limited to in-frame clones, with some not included. The table includes about 190,000 clones, about 88% detected once. The sequenced sample was peripheral blood. The receptors come from a man younger than 40 with acute or convalescent COVID-19. CDR3s include the opening cysteine and the closing phenylalanine or tryptophan. Each record gives: V gene, J gene, D gene, clone size, CDR3 protein, CDR3 DNA. The D gene is left open where the match is weak. A clone size is listed for some rows: how often the clone was seen (once, few, many), or a class if it is expanded.

V gene: TRBV27; J gene: TRBJ2-3; D gene: -; clone size: -; CDR3 protein: CASSYQGTDTQYF; CDR3 DNA: TGTGCCAGCAGTTACCAGGGCACAGATACGCAGTATTTT
V gene: TRBV7-9; J gene: TRBJ1-1; D gene: TRBD1; clone size: -; CDR3 protein: CASSWDRGRSEAFF; CDR3 DNA: TGTGCCAGCAGCTGGGACAGGGGGCGCAGTGAAGCTTTCTTT
V gene: TRBV7-3; J gene: TRBJ1-2; D gene: -; clone size: once; CDR3 protein: CASSFSGTKANYGYTF; CDR3 DNA: TGTGCCAGCAGCTTTAGCGGGACAAAGGCTAACTATGGCTACACCTTC
V gene: TRBV30; J gene: TRBJ1-6; D gene: -; clone size: -; CDR3 protein: CAWSHPGHSNSPLHF; CDR3 DNA: TGTGCCTGGAGTCACCCGGGACATTCAAATTCACCCCTCCACTTT
V gene: TRBV3-1/TRBV3-2; J gene: TRBJ1-1; D gene: TRBD1; clone size: -; CDR3 protein: CASSQGQGGTEAFF; CDR3 DNA: TGTGCCAGCAGCCAAGGACAGGGGGGCACTGAAGCTTTCTTT
V gene: TRBV28; J gene: TRBJ1-2; D gene: -; clone size: -; CDR3 protein: CASIIIPPVRRANYGYTF; CDR3 DNA: TGTGCCAGCATTATTATCCCTCCGGTCCGGAGGGCTAACTATGGCTACACCTTC
V gene: TRBV19; J gene: TRBJ2-7; D gene: TRBD1; clone size: -; CDR3 protein: CASGDREPPYEQYF; CDR3 DNA: TGTGCCAGTGGGGACAGGGAGCCTCCCTACGAGCAGTACTTC
V gene: TRBV18; J gene: TRBJ1-4; D gene: -; clone size: few; CDR3 protein: CATRTLTNEKLFF; CDR3 DNA: TGTGCCACTAGGACTTTAACTAATGAAAAACTGTTTTTT
V gene: TRBV2; J gene: TRBJ2-3; D gene: -; clone size: -; CDR3 protein: CASSPRFGIRTDTQYF; CDR3 DNA: TGTGCCAGCAGCCCCCGGTTCGGGATACGTACAGATACGCAGTATTTT
V gene: TRBV27; J gene: TRBJ2-1; D gene: TRBD2; clone size: -; CDR3 protein: CASRAGGGIYNEQFF; CDR3 DNA: TGTGCCAGCAGGGCTGGCGGGGGGATATACAATGAGCAGTTCTTC
V gene: TRBV4-1; J gene: TRBJ2-1; D gene: TRBD2; clone size: -; CDR3 protein: CASKPGASGRADRSSYNEQFF; CDR3 DNA: TGCGCCAGCAAACCAGGGGCTAGCGGGAGGGCAGACAGAAGCTCCTACAATGAGCAGTTCTTC
V gene: TRBV5-4; J gene: TRBJ2-7; D gene: -; clone size: -; CDR3 protein: CASSLVGGVGYEQYF; CDR3 DNA: TGTGCCAGCAGCTTGGTTGGTGGAGTTGGCTACGAGCAGTACTTC
V gene: TRBV3-1/TRBV3-2; J gene: TRBJ1-6; D gene: -; clone size: few; CDR3 protein: CASSQSYGSPLHF; CDR3 DNA: TGTGCCAGCAGCCAATCTTACGGTTCACCCCTCCACTTT
V gene: TRBV6-5; J gene: TRBJ2-1; D gene: TRBD1; clone size: -; CDR3 protein: CASSRGQGGNEQFF; CDR3 DNA: TGTGCCAGCAGCCGAGGACAGGGGGGAAATGAGCAGTTCTTC
V gene: TRBV7-3; J gene: TRBJ1-1; D gene: -; clone size: -; CDR3 protein: CASSRFEHTEAFF; CDR3 DNA: TGTGCCAGCAGCCGCTTCGAGCACACTGAAGCTTTCTTT
V gene: TRBV5-1; J gene: TRBJ2-1; D gene: -; clone size: -; CDR3 protein: CASSPLALQEQFF; CDR3 DNA: TGCGCCAGCAGCCCTCTAGCGTTGCAGGAGCAGTTCTTC
V gene: TRBV2; J gene: TRBJ1-5; D gene: -; clone size: few; CDR3 protein: CASSPEGSNQPQHF; CDR3 DNA: TGTGCCAGCAGTCCGGAGGGTAGCAATCAGCCCCAGCATTTT
V gene: TRBV20-1; J gene: TRBJ1-5; D gene: -; clone size: -; CDR3 protein: CSASSYGGNQPQHF; CDR3 DNA: TGCAGTGCTAGTTCTTACGGAGGCAATCAGCCCCAGCATTTT
V gene: TRBV9; J gene: TRBJ2-6; D gene: -; clone size: -; CDR3 protein: CASSVALGANVLTF; CDR3 DNA: TGTGCCAGCAGCGTAGCCCTTGGGGCCAACGTCCTGACTTTC
V gene: TRBV28; J gene: TRBJ1-1; D gene: -; clone size: -; CDR3 protein: CASSFGGTEAFF; CDR3 DNA: TGTGCCAGCAGTTTCGGGGGCACTGAAGCTTTCTTT
V gene: TRBV30; J gene: TRBJ1-1; D gene: -; clone size: -; CDR3 protein: CAWSVLYKNTEAFF; CDR3 DNA: TGTGCCTGGAGTGTACTTTATAAGAACACTGAAGCTTTCTTT
V gene: TRBV28; J gene: TRBJ2-2; D gene: -; clone size: -; CDR3 protein: CASRGRTLLTGELFF; CDR3 DNA: TGTGCCAGCAGAGGGAGGACATTGCTCACCGGGGAGCTGTTTTTT
V gene: TRBV4-1; J gene: TRBJ1-3; D gene: -; clone size: -; CDR3 protein: CASSQEASGNTIYF; CDR3 DNA: TGCGCCAGCAGCCAAGAGGCCTCTGGAAACACCATATATTTT
V gene: TRBV5-1; J gene: TRBJ2-1; D gene: -; clone size: -; CDR3 protein: CASSTGNVYNEQFF; CDR3 DNA: TGCGCCAGCAGCACCGGGAACGTCTACAATGAGCAGTTCTTC
V gene: TRBV27; J gene: TRBJ2-1; D gene: -; clone size: -; CDR3 protein: CASSPLPHNEQFF; CDR3 DNA: TGTGCCAGCAGTCCTCTTCCCCACAATGAGCAGTTCTTC
V gene: TRBV29-1; J gene: TRBJ1-5; D gene: -; clone size: -; CDR3 protein: CSVAGGNQPQHF; CDR3 DNA: TGCAGCGTTGCAGGTGGCAATCAGCCCCAGCATTTT
V gene: TRBV19; J gene: TRBJ2-1; D gene: TRBD1; clone size: -; CDR3 protein: CASSILQGARFF; CDR3 DNA: TGTGCCAGTAGTATATTACAGGGGGCACGGTTCTTC
V gene: TRBV5-1; J gene: TRBJ2-5; D gene: -; clone size: -; CDR3 protein: CASSPRPGYQETQYF; CDR3 DNA: TGCGCCAGCAGCCCCCGGCCAGGGTACCAAGAGACCCAGTACTTC
V gene: TRBV4-1; J gene: TRBJ1-5; D gene: TRBD1; clone size: once; CDR3 protein: CASSHPVTGGFQPQHF; CDR3 DNA: TGCGCCAGCAGCCACCCCGTGACAGGGGGATTTCAGCCCCAGCATTTT
V gene: TRBV5-1; J gene: TRBJ2-1; D gene: -; clone size: -; CDR3 protein: CASSLGLINEQFF; CDR3 DNA: TGCGCCAGCAGCTTAGGACTAATAAATGAGCAGTTCTTC
V gene: TRBV5-6; J gene: TRBJ1-6; D gene: -; clone size: -; CDR3 protein: CASSLGPGLRSSPLHF; CDR3 DNA: TGTGCCAGCAGCTTGGGTCCAGGCCTACGCTCTTCACCCCTCCACTTT
V gene: TRBV29-1; J gene: TRBJ1-5; D gene: TRBD1; clone size: -; CDR3 protein: CSVEKDRGQPQHF; CDR3 DNA: TGCAGCGTTGAGAAGGACAGGGGGCAGCCCCAGCATTTT
V gene: TRBV2; J gene: TRBJ1-6; D gene: TRBD1; clone size: few; CDR3 protein: CARKQGQESPLHF; CDR3 DNA: TGTGCCAGAAAACAGGGGCAGGAATCACCCCTCCACTTT
V gene: TRBV30; J gene: TRBJ1-2; D gene: -; clone size: -; CDR3 protein: CAWSATLPINLYGYTF; CDR3 DNA: TGTGCCTGGAGCGCGACTCTACCGATAAACCTTTATGGCTACACCTTC
V gene: TRBV5-4; J gene: TRBJ2-5; D gene: -; clone size: -; CDR3 protein: CASSLAETQYF; CDR3 DNA: TGTGCCAGCAGCTTGGCGGAGACCCAGTACTTC
V gene: TRBV9; J gene: TRBJ1-6; D gene: TRBD1; clone size: -; CDR3 protein: CASSVEQGNSPLHF; CDR3 DNA: TGTGCCAGCAGCGTAGAACAGGGGAATTCACCCCTCCACTTT
V gene: TRBV3-1/TRBV3-2; J gene: TRBJ1-6; D gene: -; clone size: -; CDR3 protein: CASSQDFTADSPLHF; CDR3 DNA: TGTGCCAGCAGCCAAGATTTTACAGCAGATTCACCCCTCCACTTT
V gene: TRBV11-2; J gene: TRBJ1-2; D gene: -; clone size: -; CDR3 protein: CASSLDLNRLNYGYTF; CDR3 DNA: TGTGCCAGCAGCTTAGATCTGAACAGGCTTAACTATGGCTACACCTTC
V gene: TRBV30; J gene: TRBJ1-5; D gene: -; clone size: -; CDR3 protein: CAWSRQPNQPQHF; CDR3 DNA: TGTGCCTGGAGCCGACAGCCTAATCAGCCCCAGCATTTT
V gene: TRBV9; J gene: TRBJ2-5; D gene: TRBD2; clone size: -; CDR3 protein: CASSVGRAVGGETQYF; CDR3 DNA: TGTGCCAGCAGCGTCGGGAGGGCAGTCGGGGGAGAGACCCAGTACTTC
V gene: TRBV27; J gene: TRBJ2-7; D gene: TRBD2; clone size: -; CDR3 protein: CASSRSGVSYEQYF; CDR3 DNA: TGTGCCAGCAGTAGAAGCGGGGTCTCCTACGAGCAGTACTTC
V gene: TRBV20-1; J gene: TRBJ2-3; D gene: TRBD2; clone size: -; CDR3 protein: CSASLSSGRSTDTQYF; CDR3 DNA: TGCAGTGCTAGTTTATCTAGCGGGAGGAGCACAGATACGCAGTATTTT
V gene: TRBV5-6; J gene: TRBJ2-3; D gene: -; clone size: -; CDR3 protein: CASSPRAEPGTDTQYF; CDR3 DNA: TGTGCCAGCAGCCCACGAGCGGAACCAGGCACAGATACGCAGTATTTT
V gene: TRBV5-6; J gene: TRBJ2-5; D gene: TRBD2; clone size: -; CDR3 protein: CASSLGLAGETQYF; CDR3 DNA: TGTGCCAGCAGCTTGGGTTTAGCGGGCGAGACCCAGTACTTC
V gene: TRBV29-1; J gene: TRBJ1-1; D gene: -; clone size: -; CDR3 protein: CSVDEGLVSFF; CDR3 DNA: TGCAGCGTTGACGAGGGTCTTGTGTCTTTCTTT
V gene: TRBV7-9; J gene: TRBJ2-1; D gene: TRBD2; clone size: -; CDR3 protein: CARASGDNEQFF; CDR3 DNA: TGTGCCCGCGCTAGCGGAGACAATGAGCAGTTCTTC
V gene: TRBV18; J gene: TRBJ2-3; D gene: TRBD1; clone size: -; CDR3 protein: CASSPPGQGALGTQYF; CDR3 DNA: TGTGCCAGCTCACCACCGGGGCAGGGGGCTCTCGGTACGCAGTATTTT
V gene: TRBV21-1; J gene: TRBJ1-1; D gene: -; clone size: -; CDR3 protein: CASSTTGSLTEAFF; CDR3 DNA: TGTGCCAGCAGCACGACAGGCTCGCTCACTGAAGCTTTCTTT
V gene: TRBV5-1; J gene: TRBJ2-7; D gene: TRBD1; clone size: -; CDR3 protein: CASSLGTGDEQYF; CDR3 DNA: TGCGCCAGCAGCTTGGGAACAGGGGACGAGCAGTACTTC